What follows are 16 T cell receptor beta chains derived from one specimen sequenced in a study of T cells in Graves' hyperthyroidism and ophthalmopathy. TCR beta CDR3 region amplification was performed from RNA transcripts. Carried out on the TCR CDR3, a first-round RT-PCR used the HTBI primer set. TCRdb reprocessed the multiplex PCR reads with MiXCR, giving one entry per CDR3 protein. The sample lists about 420,000 distinct CDR3 sequences, roughly 13% seen once, with 5% to 6% in the top ten. Material for sequencing was blood. The receptors originated from a woman in her late teens or twenties with Graves' hyperthyroidism.

J is TRBJ1-1 and V is TRBV13; tentatively, D is TRBD1 (6 bases). Trimming removed 8 bases at V and 1 base at J, with 8 bases between. The CDR3 runs 12 residues. CDR1 and CDR2 from the germline V gene are PRHDT and FYEKMQ (reference sequence). Here the CDR3 DNA reads TGTGCCAGCGGACAGAAGAACACTGAAGCTTTCTTT. It specifies CASGQKNTEAFF.

The chain combines TRBV6-1 with TRBJ2-7; no clear D gene. The germline CDR1 and CDR2 sequences are MNHNS and SASEGT. V was trimmed by 7 bases and J by 3 bases, leaving 13 bases between them. The CDR3 loop spans 13 amino acids. CDR3 nucleotide sequence: TGTGCCAGCACCTCAACTCCATACTACGAGCAGTACTTC. This sequence encodes CASTSTPYYEQYF.

This clonotype was counted ten times or more. The V call is TRBV12-3 or TRBV12-4, the J call TRBJ1-1; TRBD1 matches 10 bases. The CDR3 has 13 residues. The J segment lost 5 bases and the V segment lost 10 bases, leaving 7 bases of the junction unmatched. The CDR3 sequence: CATTTGGGTEAFF. CDR3 nucleotide sequence: TGTGCCACCACGACAGGGGGCGGAACTGAAGCTTTCTTT.

The chain couples TRBV9 to TRBJ1-1, with D tentatively TRBD1 (5 bases). Germline-derived CDR1 and CDR2 are SGDLS and YYNGEE. The length of the CDR3 is 16 residues. The germline V and J ends were trimmed by 2 bases and 3 bases, with 17 bases remaining between them. This chain's CDR3 is CASSVGGSSAYTEAFF. The DNA for the CDR3 is TGTGCCAGCAGCGTGGGGGGGTCGAGCGCTTACACTGAAGCTTTCTTT.

V is TRBV4-1 and J is TRBJ1-4; D may be TRBD1 (6 bases). Trimming took off 7 bases at V and 6 bases at J, with 15 bases between the two ends. This CDR3 contains 14 residues. Germline V CDR1 and CDR2: MGHRA, YSYEKL. The CDR3 sequence: CASNQWRGDEKLFF. In nucleotides, the CDR3 is TGCGCCAGCAACCAGTGGAGGGGGGATGAAAAACTGTTTTTT.

This clonotype was recorded many times. The CDR3 region is CASSSRPNPGTDTQYF. The CDR3 nucleotides read TGTGCCAGCAGTTCCAGACCGAATCCCGGGACAGATACGCAGTATTTT. The rearrangement links TRBV27 to TRBJ2-3; the D is unclear. Germline V lookup: CDR1 MNHEY, CDR2 SMNVEV (reference sequence). This CDR3 is 16 amino acids long. V shed 4 bases and J shed 3 bases, with 17 bases lying between them.

Remarks on this clonotype: One junction end disagrees with the germline gene, perhaps due to a read error. The chain is built from TRBV5-1 and TRBJ1-5, with D perhaps matching TRBD1 (6 bases). This CDR3 contains 15 residues. CDR1 is SGHRS and CDR2 is YFSETQ in the germline V gene. The CDR3 sequence: CASSPGGGGKQPQHF. DNA for the CDR3: TGCGCCAGCAGCCCCGGGGGGGGGGGCAAACAGCCCCAGCATTTT.

J is TRBJ2-7 and V is TRBV20-1; TRBD2 matches 10 bases. The V gene's germline CDR1 is DFQATT and CDR2 SNEGSKA (reference sequence). The CDR3 sequence is 15 residues long. The trim removed 5 bases at V and 1 base at J, leaving 8 bases unmatched. DNA for the CDR3: TGCAGTGCTGGCCAAAGCGGGAGGGCTTCCTACGAGCAGTACTTC. Translating gives CSAGQSGRASYEQYF.

The gene calls are TRBV28 and TRBJ1-2; TRBD1 aligns across 9 bases. The CDR3 has 17 residues. Germline V gives CDR1 MDHEN, CDR2 SYDVKM. J lost 4 bases, V lost 3 bases, and 12 bases had no gene match. The CDR3: CASSFIADRGAGYGYTF. The CDR3 region has the DNA TGTGCCAGCAGTTTCATAGCGGACAGGGGAGCCGGCTATGGCTACACCTTC.

This clonotype was counted between two and nine times. The chain combines TRBV28 with TRBJ2-5; D ambiguous. CDR3 length equals 16 residues. The V gene's germline CDR1 is MDHEN and CDR2 SYDVKM. Trimming removed 3 bases at V and 2 bases at J, with 16 bases between. CDR3 residues: CASSFVGSNPQETQYF. Here the CDR3 DNA reads TGTGCCAGCAGTTTCGTAGGCAGTAACCCTCAAGAGACCCAGTACTTC.

This chain links TRBV6-1 with TRBJ1-6; maybe TRBD1 (5 bases). The germline V gene encodes CDR1 MNHNS and CDR2 SASEGT. This CDR3 is built from 15 residues. Trimming took 9 bases from V and 5 from J, leaving 17 bases between them. CDR3 sequence reads: CASTKSRVDNSPLHF. DNA for the CDR3: TGTGCCAGTACCAAGTCCAGGGTTGATAATTCACCCCTCCACTTT.

This clonotype was observed at least ten times. The rearrangement joins TRBV27 to TRBJ2-5, with TRBD1 identical over 9 bases. The CDR3 totals 14 residues. V lost 2 bases and J lost 9; bases outside the gene matches: 7. CDR1 is MNHEY, CDR2 SMNVEV, per germline (reference sequence). The CDR3 loop reads CASSLGTGYGAQYF. The CDR3 DNA follows: TGTGCCAGCAGTTTAGGGACAGGGTATGGGGCCCAGTACTTC.

The sample holds many counts of this clonotype. The chain uses TRBV11-1 and TRBJ2-3; D is ambiguous. Trimming left V 0 bases short and J 1 base short, with 11 bases between. CDR1 and CDR2 from the germline V gene are SGHAT and FQDESV (reference sequence). The CDR3 sequence is 16 residues long. The CDR3 protein is CASSLAVGLGTDTQYF. DNA for the CDR3: TGTGCCAGCAGCTTAGCGGTGGGCCTAGGCACAGATACGCAGTATTTT.

This clonotype has more than one count but fewer than ten. The chain couples TRBV6-5 to TRBJ2-7; 7 bases agree with TRBD2. The V segment lost 4 bases and the J segment 3 bases; nucleotides outside the gene matches: 12. Germline CDR1 and CDR2: MNHEY and SVGAGI. The length of the CDR3 is 16 residues. CDR3 sequence: CASSSLTSAPIYEQYF. CDR3 in DNA: TGTGCCAGCAGTTCCCTTACTAGCGCTCCCATCTACGAGCAGTACTTC.

This clonotype was detected many times. J is TRBJ1-6 and V is TRBV11-2; 8 bases map to TRBD1. The CDR3 loop spans 16 amino acids. The V segment lost 4 bases and the J segment 7 bases; nucleotides outside the gene matches: 9. In germline, CDR1 is SGHAT, CDR2 FQNNGV. The CDR3 protein is CASSSPGGQRNSPLHF. The CDR3 coding sequence is TGTGCCAGCAGCTCGCCAGGGGGCCAGAGGAATTCACCCCTCCACTTT.

This sequence joins TRBV10-2 and TRBJ1-6; 9 nucleotides line up with TRBD1. V dropped 7 bases and J dropped 10; count of bases not matched to a gene: 8. Germline V gene sequence: CDR1 WSHSY, CDR2 SAAADI. The CDR3 extends over 14 amino acids. The CDR3: CASKVWTGVSPLHF. The DNA for the CDR3 is TGCGCCAGCAAGGTCTGGACAGGGGTGTCACCCCTCCACTTT.